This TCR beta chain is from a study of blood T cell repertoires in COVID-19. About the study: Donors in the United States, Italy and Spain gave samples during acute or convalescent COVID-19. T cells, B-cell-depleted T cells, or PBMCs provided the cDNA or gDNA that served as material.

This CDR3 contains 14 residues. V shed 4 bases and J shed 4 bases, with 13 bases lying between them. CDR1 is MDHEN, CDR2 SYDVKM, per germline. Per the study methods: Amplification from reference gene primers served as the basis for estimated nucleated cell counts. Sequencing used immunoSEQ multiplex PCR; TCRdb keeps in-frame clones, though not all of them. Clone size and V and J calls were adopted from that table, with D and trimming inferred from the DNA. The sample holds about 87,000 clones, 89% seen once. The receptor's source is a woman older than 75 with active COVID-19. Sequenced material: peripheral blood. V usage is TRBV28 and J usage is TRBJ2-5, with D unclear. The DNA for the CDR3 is TGTGCCAGCAGTTCCCCTCGAGGAATAGAGACCCAGTACTTC. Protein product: CASSSPRGIETQYF.